The 15 T cell receptor beta chains reported below all come from one sample, sequenced in a study of Ad26.COV2.S vaccination and SARS-CoV-2 variants. Produced via immunoSEQ multiplex PCR; TCRdb's table is partial and in-frame only. In the table there are fewer than 150,000 clones, roughly 85% of which are singletons. The sample in question was peripheral blood, obtained after recovery from COVID-19. The receptors were gathered from a human donor who had recovered from COVID-19.

The chain carries TRBV2 and TRBJ2-2; TRBD2 aligns across 9 bases. Germline CDR1 SNHLY, CDR2 FYNNEI. The CDR3 runs 15 residues. V trimming: 8 bases; J trimming: 0 bases; junction bases outside the gene matches: 4. The DNA for the CDR3 is TGTGCCAGCTGCGAGCGGGGGGCGAACACCGGGGAGCTGTTTTTT. This sequence encodes CASCERGANTGELFF. Together with reference TRBV2 and TRBJ2-2, the CDR3 gives the full variable domain: EPEVTQTPSHQVTQMGQEVILRCVPISNHLYFYWYRQILGQKVEFLVSFYNNEISEKSEIFDDQFSVERPDGSNFTLKIRSTKLEDSAMYFCASCERGANTGELFFGEGSRLTVL.

The CDR3 loop reads CASSQEVRPTYEQYF. Here the CDR3 DNA reads TGTGCCAGCAGCCAAGAAGTGAGACCTACCTACGAGCAGTACTTC. The chain combines TRBV14 with TRBJ2-7; the D is unclear. V was clipped by 0 bases and J by 2 bases, with 11 bases between them. The germline V gene has CDR1 SGHDN and CDR2 FVKESK. The CDR3 consists of 15 residues.

The genes are TRBV2 and TRBJ1-5, with TRBD1 matching 8 bases. The CDR3 spans 13 residues. Losses at the gene ends were 5 bases for V and 11 bases for J; bases not matched to a gene: 8. Germline V gives CDR1 SNHLY, CDR2 FYNNEI. The chain's CDR3 is CASSPTRQGSQHF. The CDR3 DNA reads TGTGCCAGCAGTCCCACTAGACAGGGGTCCCAGCATTTT.

The gene calls are TRBV30 and TRBJ1-1; D ambiguous. The CDR3 has 14 amino acids. Trimming took off 4 bases at V and 0 bases at J, with 12 bases between the two ends. The germline V gene has CDR1 GTSNPN and CDR2 SVGIG (reference sequence). This chain's CDR3 is CAWTDIGMNTEAFF. In DNA form, the CDR3 reads TGTGCCTGGACTGACATCGGCATGAACACTGAAGCTTTCTTT.

This clone was observed a single time. The chain employs TRBV15 and TRBJ1-1, with 7 bases aligning to TRBD1. V shed 2 bases, J shed 1 base, and the junction held 1 base outside the gene matches. In germline, CDR1 is LNHNV, CDR2 YYDKDF (reference sequence). The CDR3 runs to 14 residues. The CDR3 coding sequence is TGTGCCACCAGCAGAAACAGGGGGAACACTGAAGCTTTCTTT. Its translation: CATSRNRGNTEAFF. Using reference TRBV15 and TRBJ1-1 for the parts outside the CDR3, the full variable domain is DAMVIQNPRYQVTQFGKPVTLSCSQTLNHNVMYWYQQKSSQAPKLLFHYYDKDFNNEADTPDNFQSRRPNTSFCFLDIRSPGLGDTAMYLCATSRNRGNTEAFFGQGTRLTVV.

The rearrangement uses TRBV27 and TRBJ2-5; 9 positions agree with TRBD1. V shed 10 bases, J shed 3 bases, and the junction held 9 bases outside the gene matches. Germline-derived CDR1 and CDR2 are MNHEY and SMNVEV (reference sequence). The CDR3 sequence is 14 residues long. The CDR3 bases are TGTGCCATTAGAAGTACAGGGGGCGAAGAGACCCAGTACTTC. Translating gives CAIRSTGGEETQYF.

The genes are TRBV9 and TRBJ2-1, with D possibly matching TRBD1 (6 bases). V shed 1 base and J shed 7 bases, with 15 bases lying between them. Germline values: CDR1 SGDLS, CDR2 YYNGEE. The CDR3 is 15 amino acids. The CDR3 DNA follows: TGTGCCAGCAGCGTATTGGGGGCTGAGGGGAATGAGCAGTTCTTC. This codes for CASSVLGAEGNEQFF.

V and J are TRBV28 and TRBJ2-2; D might be TRBD1 (6 bases). The CDR3 sequence is 14 residues long. V dropped 8 bases and J dropped 7 bases, with 17 bases sitting between them. Germline V gene data show CDR1 as MDHEN and CDR2 as SYDVKM. The CDR3 protein is CASAGSQGHGELFF. The DNA of the CDR3 is TGTGCCAGCGCCGGTAGCCAGGGGCACGGGGAGCTGTTTTTT.

This clone was seen a single time. This chain connects TRBV5-5 to TRBJ1-4; possibly TRBD1 for D (6 bases). The CDR3 runs to 17 residues. Germline V CDR1 and CDR2: SGHKS, YYEKEE (reference sequence). Trimming removed 3 bases at V and 6 bases at J, with 21 bases between. In nucleotides, the CDR3 is TGTGCCAGCAGCTCTCGGCAGGGGAGACGGGCAGATGAAAAACTGTTTTTT. This sequence encodes CASSSRQGRRADEKLFF.

This rearrangement joins TRBV30 to TRBJ2-1, with 7 bases identical to TRBD2. The CDR3 is 13 residues long. J gave up 8 bases and V 0 bases, and 4 bases lay outside the gene matches. The germline V gene has CDR1 GTSNPN and CDR2 SVGIG (reference sequence). CDR3 loop: CAWSVRGDDEQFF. The DNA of the CDR3 is TGTGCCTGGAGTGTACGGGGGGACGATGAGCAGTTCTTC.

This clone was picked up a small number of times. V gene TRBV4-3 combines with J gene TRBJ1-6; D is ambiguous. This CDR3 spans 16 amino acids. Trimming left V 4 bases short and J 4 bases short, with 14 bases between. Germline V gene lookup returns CDR1 LGHNA and CDR2 YSLEER. The CDR3 is CASSLHGKPYNSPLHF. The CDR3 DNA is TGCGCCAGCAGCCTCCACGGGAAGCCATATAATTCACCCCTCCACTTT.

The genes are TRBV29-1 and TRBJ2-1; D is perhaps TRBD1 or TRBD2 (5 bases each). There are 15 residues in the CDR3. Per the germline V gene, CDR1 is SQVTM and CDR2 is ANQGSEA. Trimming cost V 4 bases and J 2 bases, with 15 bases left between them. The CDR3 spells CSVAGARSAYNEQFF. The CDR3 DNA reads as TGCAGCGTTGCCGGGGCCAGGTCCGCCTACAATGAGCAGTTCTTC.

The gene calls are TRBV7-2 and TRBJ2-5, with 14 bases lining up with TRBD2. The CDR3 is 18 residues long. After removal of 5 bases from V and 2 bases from J, the junction contained 10 bases not matched to a gene. The V gene's germline CDR1 is SGHTA and CDR2 FQGNSA. In nucleotides, the CDR3 is TGTGCCAGCAGCGATCCGGGACTAGCGGGGGCCATTCAAGAGACCCAGTACTTC. Residues: CASSDPGLAGAIQETQYF.

The gene calls are TRBV10-3 and TRBJ1-6; tentatively, D is TRBD1 (5 bases). The CDR3 is 13 amino acids. The ends were cut back, 2 bases at V and 13 bases at J, with 12 bases in the middle. Germline V gene sequence: CDR1 ENHRY, CDR2 SYGVKD. The CDR3 DNA sequence: TGTGCCATCAGTGAGCCCACAGGAAGGCCCCTCCACTTT. Translated: CAISEPTGRPLHF.

The chain combines TRBV4-3 with TRBJ2-2; 7 bases are a match to TRBD2. The germline gives CDR1 LGHNA, CDR2 YSLEER. Trimming took 1 base from V and 6 from J; bases not matched to a gene: 5. CDR3 length: 15 amino acids. CDR3 in amino acids: CASSQGGGRAGELFF. The DNA of the CDR3 is TGCGCCAGCAGCCAAGGGGGGGGAAGGGCCGGGGAGCTGTTTTTT.